Here is one TCR beta chain with its context. Its antigen is currently unknown. The data were taken from a study of cytomegalovirus exposure and HLA in healthy donors. Overall study results and limits: Later work found that TCR association rates differed between HLA loci; DRB1 had the most and HLA-C the fewest. Exclusion applied to some V segments, including TRBV6-2 and TRBV6-3, as they were indistinguishable.

The PCR made use of 60 Vbeta and 13 Jbeta primers. This table comes from immunoSEQ multiplex PCR, and its TCRdb copy is limited to in-frame clones, with some not included. Altogether around 180,000 clones are present, approximately 86% being singletons, with the ten largest covering approximately 1.9%. From germline, CDR1 is KGHSH and CDR2 LQKENI. The CDR3 runs to 11 residues. V lost 6 bases and J 7 bases, leaving 7 bases between the germline ends. This TCR was sampled from a woman younger than 30 in good health and CMV-seronegative. The chain links TRBV18 to TRBJ1-3; D is unresolved. The sequencing input was PBMCs. The CDR3 reads CASSPENTIYF. Written as DNA, the CDR3 is TGTGCCAGCTCGCCGGAGAACACCATATATTTT.